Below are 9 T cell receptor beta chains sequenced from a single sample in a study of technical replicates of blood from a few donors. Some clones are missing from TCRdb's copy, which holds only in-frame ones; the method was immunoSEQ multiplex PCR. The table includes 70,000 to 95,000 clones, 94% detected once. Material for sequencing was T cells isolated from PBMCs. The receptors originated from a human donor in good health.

The CDR3 DNA follows: TGTGCCAGCAGCTTAACGGGGGGTCGGGGTGAAGCTTTCTTT. It specifies CASSLTGGRGEAFF. The J gene is TRBJ1-1, the V gene TRBV7-2; perhaps TRBD1 as D (5 bases). This CDR3 region has 14 residues. Trimming stripped 2 bases from V and 7 bases from J, with 14 bases between. The germline gives CDR1 SGHTA, CDR2 FQGNSA.

The CDR3 DNA is TGTGCCAGCAGTTATAATGGGGGGGGGTTCCGGACAGGGAGGGAGCAGTACTTC. This encodes CASSYNGGGFRTGREQYF. The chain combines TRBV27 with TRBJ2-7; possibly TRBD1 for D (8 bases). Trimming left V 4 bases short and J 7 bases short, with 29 bases between. The germline V gene has CDR1 MNHEY and CDR2 SMNVEV (reference sequence). CDR3 size: 18 residues.

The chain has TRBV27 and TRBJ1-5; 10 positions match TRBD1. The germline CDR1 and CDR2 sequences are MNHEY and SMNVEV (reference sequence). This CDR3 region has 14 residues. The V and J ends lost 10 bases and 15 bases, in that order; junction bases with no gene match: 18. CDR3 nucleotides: TGTGCCACCAGACCGGGACAGGGGTTTGAGAAGGCGCATTTT. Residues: CATRPGQGFEKAHF.

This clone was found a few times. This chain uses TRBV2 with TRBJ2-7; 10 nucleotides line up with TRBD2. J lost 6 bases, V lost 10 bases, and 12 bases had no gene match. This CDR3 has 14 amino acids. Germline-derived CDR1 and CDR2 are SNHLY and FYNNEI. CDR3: CATNPGLASGEQYF. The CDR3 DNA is TGTGCCACCAATCCGGGACTAGCGTCCGGCGAGCAGTACTTC.

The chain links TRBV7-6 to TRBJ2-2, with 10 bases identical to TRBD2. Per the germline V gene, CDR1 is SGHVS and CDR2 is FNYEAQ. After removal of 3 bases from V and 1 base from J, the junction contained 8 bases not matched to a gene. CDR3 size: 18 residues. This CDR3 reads CASSLSLAGVGNTGELFF. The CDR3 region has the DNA TGTGCCAGCAGCTTGTCTCTAGCGGGAGTGGGGAACACCGGGGAGCTGTTTTTT.

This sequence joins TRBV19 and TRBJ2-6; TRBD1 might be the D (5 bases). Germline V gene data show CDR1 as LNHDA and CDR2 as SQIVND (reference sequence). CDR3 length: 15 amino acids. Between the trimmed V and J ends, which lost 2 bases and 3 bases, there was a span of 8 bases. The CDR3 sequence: CASSITTDGANVLTF. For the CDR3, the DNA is TGTGCCAGTAGTATAACGACAGATGGGGCCAACGTCCTGACTTTC.

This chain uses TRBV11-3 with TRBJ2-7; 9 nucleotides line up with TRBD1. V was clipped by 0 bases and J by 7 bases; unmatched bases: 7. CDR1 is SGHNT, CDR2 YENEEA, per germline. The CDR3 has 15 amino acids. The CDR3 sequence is CASSLEGNRGLEQYF. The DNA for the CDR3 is TGTGCCAGCAGCTTAGAAGGCAACAGGGGGCTTGAGCAGTACTTC.

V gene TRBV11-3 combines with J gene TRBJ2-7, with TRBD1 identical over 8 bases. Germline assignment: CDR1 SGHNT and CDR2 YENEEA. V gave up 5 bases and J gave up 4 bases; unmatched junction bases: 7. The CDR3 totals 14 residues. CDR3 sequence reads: CASSQDRESYEQYF. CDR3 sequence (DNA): TGTGCCAGCAGCCAGGACAGGGAATCGTACGAGCAGTACTTC.

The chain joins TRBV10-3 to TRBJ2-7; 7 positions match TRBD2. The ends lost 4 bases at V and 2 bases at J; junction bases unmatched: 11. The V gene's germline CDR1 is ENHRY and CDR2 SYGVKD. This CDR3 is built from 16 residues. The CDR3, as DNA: TGTGCCATCAGTGCGTCAGGGAGGGAGGGGACCTACGAGCAGTACTTC. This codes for CAISASGREGTYEQYF.